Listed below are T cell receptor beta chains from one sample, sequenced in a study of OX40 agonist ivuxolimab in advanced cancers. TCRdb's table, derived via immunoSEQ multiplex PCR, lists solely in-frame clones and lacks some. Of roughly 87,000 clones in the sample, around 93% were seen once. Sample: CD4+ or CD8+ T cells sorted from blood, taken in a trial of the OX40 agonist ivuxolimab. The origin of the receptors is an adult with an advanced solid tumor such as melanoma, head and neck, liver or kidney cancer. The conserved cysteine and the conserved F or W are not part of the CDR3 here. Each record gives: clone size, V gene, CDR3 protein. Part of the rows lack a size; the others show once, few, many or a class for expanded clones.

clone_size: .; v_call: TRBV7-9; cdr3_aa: ASSLGGRVNTEAF
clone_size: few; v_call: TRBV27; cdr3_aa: ASRTPEAF
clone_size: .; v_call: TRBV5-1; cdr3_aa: ASSLVGTDEQF
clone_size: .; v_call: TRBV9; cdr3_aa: ASSVSGYTEAF
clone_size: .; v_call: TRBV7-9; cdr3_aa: ASSLGRGLRTEAF
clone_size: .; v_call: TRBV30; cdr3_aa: AWSETWTYTGELF
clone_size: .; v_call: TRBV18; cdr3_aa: ASSPAANLYEQY
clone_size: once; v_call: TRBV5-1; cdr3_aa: ASTLGQVGTDTQY
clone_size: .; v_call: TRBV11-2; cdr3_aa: ASSLGVEQF
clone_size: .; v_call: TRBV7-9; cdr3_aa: ASAYGYT
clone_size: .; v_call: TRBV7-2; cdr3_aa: ASSYAPYEQY
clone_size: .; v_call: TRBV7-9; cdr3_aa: ASSSGQGIAGGVNNEQF
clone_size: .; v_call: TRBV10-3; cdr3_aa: AIDQGQGETQY
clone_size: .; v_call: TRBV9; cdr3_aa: ASSVGADSNQPQH
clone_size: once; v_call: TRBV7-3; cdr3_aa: ASSLTGGVSQPQH
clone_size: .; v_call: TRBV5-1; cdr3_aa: ASSLGADYGYT
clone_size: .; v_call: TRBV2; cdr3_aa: ASFKADYLPGQY
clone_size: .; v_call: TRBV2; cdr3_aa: ASSDWEDTNYGYT
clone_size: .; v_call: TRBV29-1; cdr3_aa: SAEAGPGQPQH
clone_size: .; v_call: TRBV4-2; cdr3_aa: ASSQDQSSPVGYNEQF
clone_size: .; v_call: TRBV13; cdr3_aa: ASSSQGRLDYGYT
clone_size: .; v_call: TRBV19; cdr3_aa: ASSRSSQETQY
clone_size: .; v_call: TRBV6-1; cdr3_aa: ASSELGQGYYEQY
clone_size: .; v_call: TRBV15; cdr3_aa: ATRAGMNTEAF
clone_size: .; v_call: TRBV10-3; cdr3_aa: AISESGQAPSYEQY
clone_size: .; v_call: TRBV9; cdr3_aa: ASSVGINTEAF
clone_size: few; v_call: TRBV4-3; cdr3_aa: ASSQDSGLNTEAF
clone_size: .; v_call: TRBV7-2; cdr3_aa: ASSPGGWEQY
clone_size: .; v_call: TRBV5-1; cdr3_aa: ASSSTGDGPLH
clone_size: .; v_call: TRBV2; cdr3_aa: ASSEKLAGGLPVKDTQY
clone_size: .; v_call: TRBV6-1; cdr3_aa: ASSLLTGGGEKLF
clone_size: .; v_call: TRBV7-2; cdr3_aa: ASSSNPGQETYEQY
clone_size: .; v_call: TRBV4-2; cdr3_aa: ASSQGLAGVGETQY
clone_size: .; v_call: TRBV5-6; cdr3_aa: ASSLSPGFSGANVLT
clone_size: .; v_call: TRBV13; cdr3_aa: ASSSQLEQF
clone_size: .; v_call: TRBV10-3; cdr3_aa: AISELWSNTGELF
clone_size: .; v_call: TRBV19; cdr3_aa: ASRQGWGEQY
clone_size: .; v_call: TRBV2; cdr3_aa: ASSLGGSSYNEQF
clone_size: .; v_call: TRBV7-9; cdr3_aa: ASSPPAADTQY
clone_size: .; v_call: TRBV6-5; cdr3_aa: ASRKTSGGLDTQY
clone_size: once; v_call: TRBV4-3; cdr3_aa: ASSQELWREKPYEQY
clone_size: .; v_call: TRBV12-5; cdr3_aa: ASGLVKDGSNEKLF
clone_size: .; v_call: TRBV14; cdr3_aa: ASSHQTGGTGTYNSPLH
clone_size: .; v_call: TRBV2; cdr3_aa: ASTGLNRDRGKGYT
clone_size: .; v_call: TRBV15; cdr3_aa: ATSRGIEAF
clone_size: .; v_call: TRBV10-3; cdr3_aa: AISEWGEQETQY
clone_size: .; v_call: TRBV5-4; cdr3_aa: ASSFRRGLGEQY
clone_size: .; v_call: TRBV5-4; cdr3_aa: ASSGRGTNNEQF
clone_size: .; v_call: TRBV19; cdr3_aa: ASSTRGLAQETQY
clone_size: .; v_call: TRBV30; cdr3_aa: AWGWDSQETQY
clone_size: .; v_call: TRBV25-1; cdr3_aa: ASSEGGLNEQF
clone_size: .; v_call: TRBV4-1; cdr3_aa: ASSQQDRDAVGELF
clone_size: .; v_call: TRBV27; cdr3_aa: ASSLSSPGTSGLY
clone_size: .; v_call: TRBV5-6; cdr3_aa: ASSLGGAKYGYT
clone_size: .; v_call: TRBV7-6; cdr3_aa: ASSLGQEPYGYT
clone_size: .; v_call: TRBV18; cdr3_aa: ASSPVKTGGSGGYT
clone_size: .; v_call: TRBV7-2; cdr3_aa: ASSWTGGTEAF
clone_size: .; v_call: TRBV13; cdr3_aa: ASSLMGFQETQY
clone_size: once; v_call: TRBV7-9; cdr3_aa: ASSLGTGGVYGYT